This T cell receptor beta chain was retrieved from a study of control samples from healthy donors and cancer patients. Method: immunoSEQ multiplex PCR; TCRdb's copy keeps in-frame clones and lacks some. The sample carries tens of thousands of clones, 90% to 95% recorded once. This clone was counted once. The CDR3 length is 15 residues. Germline CDR1 reads LNHNV; CDR2 reads YYDKDF (reference sequence). V lost 3 bases and J lost 0, with 9 bases in between. This chain connects TRBV15 to TRBJ1-3; maybe TRBD1 (5 bases). The TCR sequence derives from a woman in her forties with lung cancer. What was sequenced was PBMCs. The CDR3 loop is CATSSGTYSGNTIYF. Here the CDR3 DNA reads TGTGCCACCAGCAGCGGGACTTACTCTGGAAACACCATATATTTT. Supplemented by reference TRBV15 and TRBJ1-3, the full variable domain reads DAMVIQNPRYQVTQFGKPVTLSCSQTLNHNVMYWYQQKSSQAPKLLFHYYDKDFNNEADTPDNFQSRRPNTSFCFLDIRSPGLGDTAMYLCATSSGTYSGNTIYFGEGSWLTVV.